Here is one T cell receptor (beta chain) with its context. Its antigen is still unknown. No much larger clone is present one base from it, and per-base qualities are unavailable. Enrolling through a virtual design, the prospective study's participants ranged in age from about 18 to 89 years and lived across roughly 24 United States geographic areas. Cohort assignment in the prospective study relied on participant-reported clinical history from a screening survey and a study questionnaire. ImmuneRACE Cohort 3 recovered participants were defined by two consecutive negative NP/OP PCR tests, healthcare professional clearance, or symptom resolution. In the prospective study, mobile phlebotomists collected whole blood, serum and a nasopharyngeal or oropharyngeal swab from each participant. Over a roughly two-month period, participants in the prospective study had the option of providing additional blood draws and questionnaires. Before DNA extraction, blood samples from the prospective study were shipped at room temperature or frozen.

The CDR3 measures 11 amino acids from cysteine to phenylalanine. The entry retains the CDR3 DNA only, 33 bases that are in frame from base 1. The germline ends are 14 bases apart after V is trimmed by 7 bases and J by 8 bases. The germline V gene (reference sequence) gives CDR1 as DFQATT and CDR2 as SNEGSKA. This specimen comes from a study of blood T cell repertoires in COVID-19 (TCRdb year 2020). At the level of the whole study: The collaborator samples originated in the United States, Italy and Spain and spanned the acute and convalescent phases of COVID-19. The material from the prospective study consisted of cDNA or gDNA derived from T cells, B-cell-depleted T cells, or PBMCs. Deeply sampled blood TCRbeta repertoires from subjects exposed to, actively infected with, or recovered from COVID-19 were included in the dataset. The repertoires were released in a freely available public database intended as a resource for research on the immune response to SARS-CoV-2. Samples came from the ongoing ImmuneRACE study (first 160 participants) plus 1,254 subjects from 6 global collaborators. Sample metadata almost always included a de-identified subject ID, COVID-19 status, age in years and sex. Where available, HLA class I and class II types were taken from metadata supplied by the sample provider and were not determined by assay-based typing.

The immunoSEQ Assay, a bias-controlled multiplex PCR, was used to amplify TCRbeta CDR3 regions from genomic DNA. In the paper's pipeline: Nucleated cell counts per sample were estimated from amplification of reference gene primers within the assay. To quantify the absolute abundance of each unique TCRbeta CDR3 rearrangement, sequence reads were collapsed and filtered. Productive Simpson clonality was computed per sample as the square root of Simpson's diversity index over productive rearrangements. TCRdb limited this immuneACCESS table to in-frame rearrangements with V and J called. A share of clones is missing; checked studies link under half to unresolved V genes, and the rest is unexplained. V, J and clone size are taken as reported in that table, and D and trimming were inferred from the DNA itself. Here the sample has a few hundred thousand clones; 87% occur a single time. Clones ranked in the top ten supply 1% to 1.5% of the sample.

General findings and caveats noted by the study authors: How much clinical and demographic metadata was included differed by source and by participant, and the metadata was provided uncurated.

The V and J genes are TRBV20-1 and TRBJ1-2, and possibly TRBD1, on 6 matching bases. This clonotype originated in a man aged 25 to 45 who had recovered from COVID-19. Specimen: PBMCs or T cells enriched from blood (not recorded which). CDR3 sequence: CSVGQGHGYTF. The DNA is TGCAGTGTCGGCCAGGGGCACGGCTACACCTTC.